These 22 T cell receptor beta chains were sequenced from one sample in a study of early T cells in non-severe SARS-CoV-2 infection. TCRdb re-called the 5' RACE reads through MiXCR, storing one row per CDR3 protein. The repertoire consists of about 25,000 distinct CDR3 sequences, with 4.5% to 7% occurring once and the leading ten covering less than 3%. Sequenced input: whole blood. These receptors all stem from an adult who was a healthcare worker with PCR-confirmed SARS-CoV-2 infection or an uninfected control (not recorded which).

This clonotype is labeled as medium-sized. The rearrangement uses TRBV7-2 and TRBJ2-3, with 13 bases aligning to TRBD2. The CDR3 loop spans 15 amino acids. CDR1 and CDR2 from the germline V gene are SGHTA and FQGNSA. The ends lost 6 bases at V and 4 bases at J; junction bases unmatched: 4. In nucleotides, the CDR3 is TGTGCCAGCAGACTAGCGGGGGGGAGGTCAGATACGCAGTATTTT. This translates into CASRLAGGRSDTQYF.

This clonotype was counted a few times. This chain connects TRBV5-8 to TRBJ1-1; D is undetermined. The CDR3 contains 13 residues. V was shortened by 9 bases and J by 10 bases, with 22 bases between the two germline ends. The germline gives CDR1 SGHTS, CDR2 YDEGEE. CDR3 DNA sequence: TGTGCCAACTCCGTAGCGGGCCAGCGGGGAGCTTTCTTT. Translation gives CANSVAGQRGAFF.

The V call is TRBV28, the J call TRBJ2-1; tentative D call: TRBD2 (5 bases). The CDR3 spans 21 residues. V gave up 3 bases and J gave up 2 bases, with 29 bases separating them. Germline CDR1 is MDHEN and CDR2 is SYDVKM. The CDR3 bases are TGTGCCAGCAGTTTTTCAAGTGGTGGACGGTCGGCGGGTAAAACCTACAATGAGCAGTTCTTC. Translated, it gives CASSFSSGGRSAGKTYNEQFF.

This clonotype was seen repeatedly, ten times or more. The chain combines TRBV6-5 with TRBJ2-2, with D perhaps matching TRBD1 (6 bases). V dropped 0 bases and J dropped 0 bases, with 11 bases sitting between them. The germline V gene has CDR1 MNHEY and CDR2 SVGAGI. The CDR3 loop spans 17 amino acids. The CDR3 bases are TGTGCCAGCAGTTACTCTGGGACACCATCGAACACCGGGGAGCTGTTTTTT. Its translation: CASSYSGTPSNTGELFF.

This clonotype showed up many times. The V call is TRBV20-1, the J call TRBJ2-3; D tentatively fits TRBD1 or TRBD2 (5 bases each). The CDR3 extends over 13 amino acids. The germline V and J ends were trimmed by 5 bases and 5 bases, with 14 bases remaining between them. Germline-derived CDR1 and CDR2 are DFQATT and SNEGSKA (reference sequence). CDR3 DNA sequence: TGCAGTGCTCCGGGACGTAGGGGAGATACGCAGTATTTT. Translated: CSAPGRRGDTQYF.

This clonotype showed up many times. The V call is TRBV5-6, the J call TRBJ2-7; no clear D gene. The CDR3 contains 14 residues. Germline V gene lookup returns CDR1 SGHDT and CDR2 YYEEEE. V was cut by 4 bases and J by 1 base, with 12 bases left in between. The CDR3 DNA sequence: TGTGCCAGCAGCACGGGTCTTGTTTCCTACGAGCAGTACTTC. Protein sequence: CASSTGLVSYEQYF.

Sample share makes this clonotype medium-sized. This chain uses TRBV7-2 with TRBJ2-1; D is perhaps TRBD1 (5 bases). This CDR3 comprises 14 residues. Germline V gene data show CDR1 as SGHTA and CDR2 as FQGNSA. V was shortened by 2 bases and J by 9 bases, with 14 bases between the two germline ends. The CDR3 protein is CASSLRQGFTEQFF. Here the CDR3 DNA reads TGTGCCAGCAGCTTACGGCAGGGCTTCACTGAGCAGTTCTTC. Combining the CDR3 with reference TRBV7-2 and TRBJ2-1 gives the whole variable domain GAGVSQSPSNKVTEKGKDVELRCDPISGHTALYWYRQSLGQGLEFLIYFQGNSAPDKSGLPSDRFSAERTGGSVSTLTIQRTQQEDSAVYLCASSLRQGFTEQFFGPGTRLTVL.

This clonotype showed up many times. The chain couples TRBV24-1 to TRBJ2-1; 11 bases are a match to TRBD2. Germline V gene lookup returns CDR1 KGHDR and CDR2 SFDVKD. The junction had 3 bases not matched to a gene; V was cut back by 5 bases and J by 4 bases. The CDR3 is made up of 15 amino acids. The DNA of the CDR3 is TGTGCCACCAGTGGACTAGCGGGGTTTTACAATGAGCAGTTCTTC. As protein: CATSGLAGFYNEQFF.

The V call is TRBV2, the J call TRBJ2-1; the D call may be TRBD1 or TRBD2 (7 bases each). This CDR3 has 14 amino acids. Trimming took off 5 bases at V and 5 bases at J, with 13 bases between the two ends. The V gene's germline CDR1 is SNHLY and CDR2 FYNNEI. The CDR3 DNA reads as TGTGCCAGCAGTTCAGGGGGGGCGAACAATGAGCAGTTCTTC. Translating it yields CASSSGGANNEQFF.

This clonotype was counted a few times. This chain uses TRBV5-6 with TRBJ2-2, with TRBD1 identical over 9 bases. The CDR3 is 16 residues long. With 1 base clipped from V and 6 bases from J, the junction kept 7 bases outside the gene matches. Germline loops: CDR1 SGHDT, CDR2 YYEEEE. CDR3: CASSLFVRQGAGELFF. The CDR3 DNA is TGTGCCAGCAGCTTGTTTGTTCGACAGGGGGCCGGGGAGCTGTTTTTT. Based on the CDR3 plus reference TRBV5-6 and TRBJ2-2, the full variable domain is DAGVTQSPTHLIKTRGQQVTLRCSPKSGHDTVSWYQQALGQGPQFIFQYYEEEERQRGNFPDRFSGHQFPNYSSELNVNALLLGDSALYLCASSLFVRQGAGELFFGEGSRLTVL.

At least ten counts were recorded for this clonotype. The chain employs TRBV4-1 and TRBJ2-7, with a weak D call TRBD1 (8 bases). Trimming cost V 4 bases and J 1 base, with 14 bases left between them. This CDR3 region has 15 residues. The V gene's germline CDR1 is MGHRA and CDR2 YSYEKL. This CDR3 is CASSLGQGGSYEQYF. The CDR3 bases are TGCGCCAGCAGCCTCGGACAGGGAGGGTCCTACGAGCAGTACTTC.

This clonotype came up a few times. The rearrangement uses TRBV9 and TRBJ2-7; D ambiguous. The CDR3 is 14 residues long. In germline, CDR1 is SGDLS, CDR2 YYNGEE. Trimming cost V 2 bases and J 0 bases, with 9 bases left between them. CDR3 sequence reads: CASSVTVYSYEQYF. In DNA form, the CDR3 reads TGTGCCAGCAGCGTTACAGTGTACTCCTACGAGCAGTACTTC.

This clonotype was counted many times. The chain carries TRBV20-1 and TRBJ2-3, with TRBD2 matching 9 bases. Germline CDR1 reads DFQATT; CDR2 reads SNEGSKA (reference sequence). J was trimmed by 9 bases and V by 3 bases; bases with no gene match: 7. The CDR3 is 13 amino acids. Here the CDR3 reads CSASSSGDGTQYF. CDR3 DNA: TGCAGTGCTAGTTCTAGCGGGGATGGGACGCAGTATTTT.

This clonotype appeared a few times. The CDR3 DNA sequence: TGCGCCAGCAGCTTGGCCGGAGTTGCCGGGCAGCCCCAGCATTTT. Encoded protein: CASSLAGVAGQPQHF. The rearrangement joins TRBV5-1 to TRBJ1-5; D is uncertain. Germline V gene lookup returns CDR1 SGHRS and CDR2 YFSETQ. This CDR3 is built from 15 residues. V shed 0 bases and J shed 7 bases, with 14 bases lying between them.

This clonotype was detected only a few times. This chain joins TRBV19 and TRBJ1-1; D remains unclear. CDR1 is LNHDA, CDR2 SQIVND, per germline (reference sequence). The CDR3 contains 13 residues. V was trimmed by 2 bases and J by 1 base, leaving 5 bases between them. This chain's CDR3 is CASSIWGNTEAFF. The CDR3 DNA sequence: TGTGCCAGTAGTATATGGGGGAACACTGAAGCTTTCTTT.

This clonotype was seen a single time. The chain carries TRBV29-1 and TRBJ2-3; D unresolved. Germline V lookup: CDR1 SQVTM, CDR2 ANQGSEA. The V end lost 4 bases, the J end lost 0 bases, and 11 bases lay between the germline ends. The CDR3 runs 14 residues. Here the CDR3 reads CSVGILDSTDTQYF. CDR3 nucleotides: TGCAGCGTTGGGATATTAGACAGCACAGATACGCAGTATTTT.

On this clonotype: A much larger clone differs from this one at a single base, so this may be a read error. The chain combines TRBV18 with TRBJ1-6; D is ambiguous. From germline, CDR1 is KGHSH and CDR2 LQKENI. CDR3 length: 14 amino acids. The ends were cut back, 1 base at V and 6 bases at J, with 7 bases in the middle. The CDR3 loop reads CASSPQDRNSPLHF. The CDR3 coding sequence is TGTGCCAGCTCACCACAGGACCGTAATTCACCCCTCCACTTT.

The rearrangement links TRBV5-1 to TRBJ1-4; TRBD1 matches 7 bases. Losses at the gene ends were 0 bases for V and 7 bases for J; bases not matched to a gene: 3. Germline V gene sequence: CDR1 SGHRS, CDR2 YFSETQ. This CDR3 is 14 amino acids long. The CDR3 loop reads CASSLDGTAEKLFF. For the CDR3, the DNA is TGCGCCAGCAGCTTGGACGGGACAGCTGAAAAACTGTTTTTT.

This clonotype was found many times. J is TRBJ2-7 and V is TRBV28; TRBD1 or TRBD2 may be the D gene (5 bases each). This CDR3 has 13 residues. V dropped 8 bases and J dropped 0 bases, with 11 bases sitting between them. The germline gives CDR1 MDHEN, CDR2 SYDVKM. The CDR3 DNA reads TGTGCCAGCCGGGACCCTGACTCCTACGAGCAGTACTTC. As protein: CASRDPDSYEQYF.

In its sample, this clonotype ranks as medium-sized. CDR3 in amino acids: CASSPAGGGGDTQYF. The DNA for the CDR3 is TGTGCCAGCTCACCCGCCGGGGGCGGCGGAGATACGCAGTATTTT. This sequence joins TRBV18 and TRBJ2-3; the D gene could be TRBD1 or TRBD2 (6 bases each). This CDR3 has 15 residues. CDR1 and CDR2 from the germline V gene are KGHSH and LQKENI. Trimming took off 3 bases at V and 5 bases at J, with 15 bases between the two ends. The complete variable domain, with remaining parts taken from reference TRBV18 and TRBJ2-3, reads NAGVMQNPRHLVRRRGQEARLRCSPMKGHSHVYWYRQLPEEGLKFMVYLQKENIIDESGMPKERFSAEFPKEGPSILRIQQVVRGDSAAYFCASSPAGGGGDTQYFGPGTRLTVL.

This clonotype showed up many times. CDR3 sequence (DNA): TGCGCCAGCAGCCCCTCTCCTCCCCCCACAGATACGCAGTATTTT. This sequence encodes CASSPSPPPTDTQYF. The rearrangement uses TRBV4-3 and TRBJ2-3; no clear D. Germline V gene lookup returns CDR1 LGHNA and CDR2 YSLEER. There are 15 residues in the CDR3. Deletions cut 4 bases from V and 2 bases from J, with 13 bases between.

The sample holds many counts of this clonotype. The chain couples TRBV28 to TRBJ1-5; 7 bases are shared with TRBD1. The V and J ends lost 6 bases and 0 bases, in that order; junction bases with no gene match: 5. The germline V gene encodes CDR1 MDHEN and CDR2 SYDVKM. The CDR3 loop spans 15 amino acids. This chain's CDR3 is CASRKQGNSNQPQHF. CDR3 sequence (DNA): TGTGCCAGCAGGAAACAGGGGAATAGCAATCAGCCCCAGCATTTT. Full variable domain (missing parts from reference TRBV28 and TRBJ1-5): DVKVTQSSRYLVKRTGEKVFLECVQDMDHENMFWYRQDPGLGLRLIYFSYDVKMKEKGDIPEGYSVSREKKERFSLILESASTNQTSMYLCASRKQGNSNQPQHFGDGTRLSIL.